The entry below describes one T cell receptor beta chain. Its antigen is not identified. This entry belongs to a study of cytotoxic CD8 clonotypes in ibrutinib-treated CLL. The CDR3 length is 14 residues. Germline V gene lookup returns CDR1 SGHTA and CDR2 FQGNSA. J was trimmed by 3 bases and V by 6 bases; bases with no gene match: 8. Roughly 2 micrograms of genomic DNA (from cryopreserved PBMCs) were used for TCR beta libraries. Study-wide points: Pretreatment clonality was elevated relative to age-matched healthy donors and paralleled circulating CD8+ T-cell counts.

Deep sequencing aimed at 1 in 200,000 to 1 in 1 million T cells' resolution. The protocol was immunoSEQ multiplex PCR, while the TCRdb copy is restricted to in-frame clones and leaves out a portion. Here the sample spans about 160,000 clones, 81% being singletons. The TCR originated in a human donor with chronic lymphocytic leukemia. Sequencing was performed on PBMCs, taken after 12 months of ibrutinib treatment. The chain couples TRBV7-2 to TRBJ2-7; 7 bases are shared with TRBD2. CDR3 DNA sequence: TGTGCCAGCAGGCAGGCCAGCGGGGTCTACGAGCAGTACTTC. It yields the protein CASRQASGVYEQYF.